These 28 T cell receptor beta chains were sequenced from one sample in a study of shared clonotypes between healthy human individuals. Libraries were prepared by immunoSEQ multiplex PCR; TCRdb keeps only in-frame clonotypes and omits some of them. The table lists under 600,000 clones, approximately 97% of them singletons, with about 0.06% in the top ten. Sequenced sample: naive CD4+ T cells sorted from blood. The sample's subset: CD45RA+ positively selected. The receptors stem from a woman aged 30 to 39 in good health.

The V gene is TRBV11-3, the J gene TRBJ2-7; D uncertain. The ends were cut back, 5 bases at V and 4 bases at J, with 3 bases in the middle. The CDR3 loop spans 10 amino acids. Germline-derived CDR1 and CDR2 are SGHNT and YENEEA. CDR3: CASSLYEQYF. The CDR3 DNA follows: TGTGCCAGCAGCCTATACGAGCAGTACTTC.

J is TRBJ2-3 and V is TRBV10-2; 13 bases fit TRBD2. The CDR3 loop spans 16 amino acids. Germline V lookup: CDR1 WSHSY, CDR2 SAAADI. V was clipped by 5 bases and J by 2 bases; unmatched bases: 4. The CDR3 bases are TGCGCCAGCAGTTCTGGACTAGCGGGAGACACAGATACGCAGTATTTT. Protein sequence: CASSSGLAGDTDTQYF.

The chain uses TRBV6-6 and TRBJ1-2; 8 bases are a match to TRBD1. From germline, CDR1 is MNHNY and CDR2 SVGAGI (reference sequence). This CDR3 has 14 amino acids. The V segment lost 7 bases and the J segment 3 bases; nucleotides outside the gene matches: 7. The CDR3 sequence: CASTRTGPYYGYTF. The DNA for the CDR3 is TGTGCCAGCACTAGGACAGGGCCATACTATGGCTACACCTTC.

This rearrangement joins TRBV15 to TRBJ2-1; D gene ambiguous. This CDR3 has 15 amino acids. With 0 bases removed from V and 10 bases from J, the gap between germline ends came to 16 bases. Germline V CDR1 and CDR2: LNHNV, YYDKDF (reference sequence). The CDR3 bases are TGTGCCACCAGCAGAGATATTCTCGCTAGTGACGAGCAGTTCTTC. The encoded protein is CATSRDILASDEQFF.

This rearrangement joins TRBV19 to TRBJ2-5; D might be TRBD1 (5 bases). Germline V gives CDR1 LNHDA, CDR2 SQIVND (reference sequence). V dropped 3 bases and J dropped 2 bases, with 7 bases sitting between them. The CDR3 sequence is 13 residues long. This chain's CDR3 is CASSMRQQETQYF. The DNA of the CDR3 is TGTGCCAGTAGTATGCGACAGCAAGAGACCCAGTACTTC.

The genes are TRBV9 and TRBJ2-2; weak D call: TRBD1 (6 bases). The CDR3 extends over 15 amino acids. The V end lost 3 bases, the J end lost 4 bases, and 13 bases lay between the germline ends. Germline CDR1 and CDR2: SGDLS and YYNGEE. The CDR3 loop is CASSDRTAVTGELFF. The CDR3, as DNA: TGTGCCAGCAGCGACCGGACAGCAGTCACCGGGGAGCTGTTTTTT.

The rearrangement joins TRBV19 to TRBJ1-5; D remains unclear. Germline loops: CDR1 LNHDA, CDR2 SQIVND (reference sequence). CDR3 length: 13 residues. V lost 5 bases to trimming and J lost 5 bases, with 10 bases between them. CDR3 sequence (DNA): TGTGCCAGTAGTGCCCAGACTGATCAGCCCCAGCATTTT. Translation gives CASSAQTDQPQHF.

The chain combines TRBV7-9 with TRBJ1-1; D is ambiguous. The CDR3 has 13 residues. Germline CDR1 and CDR2: SEHNR and FQNEAQ (reference sequence). V was trimmed by 1 base and J by 7 bases, leaving 10 bases between them. In nucleotides, the CDR3 is TGTGCCAGCAGCTTAGAGGGCTACGGTGAAGCTTTCTTT. Protein sequence: CASSLEGYGEAFF.

The chain combines TRBV10-1 with TRBJ2-5; D may be TRBD1 or TRBD2 (5 bases each). CDR3 length: 16 residues. Per the germline V gene, CDR1 is WNHNN and CDR2 is SYGVQD (reference sequence). V lost 0 bases, J lost 4 bases, and 15 bases lay in between. DNA for the CDR3: TGCGCCAGCAGTGAGTCCCCCGGGGCGCTTGGAGAGACCCAGTACTTC. Translated: CASSESPGALGETQYF.

This clone was counted a single time. The chain employs TRBV11-2 and TRBJ2-7; 11 positions agree with TRBD2. The CDR3 consists of 17 residues. Losses at the gene ends were 5 bases for V and 4 bases for J; bases not matched to a gene: 13. Germline V gene lookup returns CDR1 SGHAT and CDR2 FQNNGV. This CDR3 is CASSPIRDSSGGYEQYF. The DNA of the CDR3 is TGTGCCAGCAGCCCCATACGGGACTCTAGCGGGGGGTACGAGCAGTACTTC.

This chain joins TRBV7-3 and TRBJ2-3; D gene unclear. The V end was cut by 5 bases, the J end by 2 bases, with 5 bases between. The CDR3 is 12 residues long. CDR1 is SGHTA, CDR2 FQGTGA, per germline. The CDR3 loop reads CASSPDTDTQYF. DNA of the CDR3: TGTGCCAGCAGCCCAGACACAGATACGCAGTATTTT.

J is TRBJ2-7 and V is TRBV27; tentatively, D is TRBD2 (6 bases). Deletions cut 11 bases from V and 4 bases from J, with 18 bases between. CDR3 length: 13 amino acids. Germline V gives CDR1 MNHEY, CDR2 SMNVEV (reference sequence). CDR3 loop: CAVGRGEVYEQYF. CDR3 coding DNA: TGTGCCGTTGGGCGGGGAGAGGTGTACGAGCAGTACTTC.

This clone came up once. V is TRBV27 and J is TRBJ2-1, with TRBD2 matching over 10 bases. V shed 5 bases, J shed 13 bases, and the junction held 17 bases outside the gene matches. The CDR3 is made up of 16 amino acids. CDR1 is MNHEY and CDR2 is SMNVEV in the germline V gene (reference sequence). DNA for the CDR3: TGTGCCAGCAGTCCCATCGCACCCCTAGCGGGAGCCGGCCAGTTCTTC. Its translation: CASSPIAPLAGAGQFF.

This clone is a singleton in its sample. The V call is TRBV11-2, the J call TRBJ2-1, with D uncertain. CDR3 length: 13 residues. Germline V gene sequence: CDR1 SGHAT, CDR2 FQNNGV. Trimming left V 2 bases short and J 4 bases short, with 6 bases between. CDR3 residues: CASSLSGYNEQFF. CDR3 in DNA: TGTGCCAGCAGCTTATCAGGTTACAATGAGCAGTTCTTC. Full variable domain (missing parts from reference TRBV11-2 and TRBJ2-1): EAGVAQSPRYKIIEKRQSVAFWCNPISGHATLYWYQQILGQGPKLLIQFQNNGVVDDSQLPKDRFSAERLKGVDSTLKIQPAKLEDSAVYLCASSLSGYNEQFFGPGTRLTVL.

This chain joins TRBV5-1 and TRBJ2-7; D not certain. There are 13 residues in the CDR3. Between the trimmed V and J ends, which lost 3 bases and 0 bases, there was a span of 7 bases. Germline CDR1 and CDR2: SGHRS and YFSETQ. Here the CDR3 reads CASSYPSSYEQYF. The CDR3 DNA follows: TGCGCCAGCAGCTACCCATCCTCCTACGAGCAGTACTTC. The complete variable domain, with remaining parts taken from reference TRBV5-1 and TRBJ2-7, reads KAGVTQTPRYLIKTRGQQVTLSCSPISGHRSVSWYQQTPGQGLQFLFEYFSETQRNKGNFPGRFSGRQFSNSRSEMNVSTLELGDSALYLCASSYPSSYEQYFGPGTRLTVT.

The chain links TRBV27 to TRBJ2-1; TRBD1 might be the D (6 bases). Looked up from germline, CDR1 is MNHEY and CDR2 is SMNVEV (reference sequence). V dropped 5 bases and J dropped 6 bases, with 14 bases sitting between them. The CDR3 is 14 residues long. The CDR3 DNA reads TGTGCCAGCAGTCGACAGGAAGTCGCCAATGAGCAGTTCTTC. Translating gives CASSRQEVANEQFF.

The CDR3 DNA reads as TGTGCCAGCACCCTCGGGCGGGAGTACAATGAGCAGTTCTTC. Protein product: CASTLGREYNEQFF. This rearrangement joins TRBV7-2 to TRBJ2-1; 7 positions match TRBD2. The CDR3 contains 14 residues. From germline, CDR1 is SGHTA and CDR2 FQGNSA. V was clipped by 7 bases and J by 4 bases; unmatched bases: 7. The full variable domain, its missing parts supplied by reference TRBV7-2 and TRBJ2-1, is GAGVSQSPSNKVTEKGKDVELRCDPISGHTALYWYRQSLGQGLEFLIYFQGNSAPDKSGLPSDRFSAERTGGSVSTLTIQRTQQEDSAVYLCASTLGREYNEQFFGPGTRLTVL.

The V and J genes are TRBV28 and TRBJ2-1; 7 bases are a match to TRBD1. Trimming took 3 bases from V and 5 from J; bases not matched to a gene: 10. There are 16 residues in the CDR3. The germline V gene encodes CDR1 MDHEN and CDR2 SYDVKM. The CDR3 spells CASSFLRRDRDNEQFF. CDR3 bases: TGTGCCAGCAGTTTCCTCCGCCGGGACAGAGACAATGAGCAGTTCTTC.

This clone is a singleton in its sample. This sequence joins TRBV6-4 and TRBJ2-2; D is undetermined. The CDR3 totals 13 residues. Trimming removed 2 bases from V and 2 bases from J, with 3 bases in between. CDR1 is MRHNA and CDR2 is SNTAGT in the germline V gene. CDR3 amino acids: CASSDVNTGELFF. CDR3 DNA: TGTGCCAGCAGTGACGTCAACACCGGGGAGCTGTTTTTT.

Note on this clone: The same CDR3 can be traced to other DNA sequences in this sample. This chain uses TRBV5-6 with TRBJ1-1; D is uncertain. V was shortened by 2 bases and J by 2 bases, with 1 base between the two germline ends. The CDR3 runs 11 residues. The germline V gene has CDR1 SGHDT and CDR2 YYEEEE. The CDR3 sequence: CASSLNTEAFF. DNA of the CDR3: TGTGCCAGCAGCTTAAACACTGAAGCTTTCTTT. Full variable domain (missing parts from reference TRBV5-6 and TRBJ1-1): DAGVTQSPTHLIKTRGQQVTLRCSPKSGHDTVSWYQQALGQGPQFIFQYYEEEERQRGNFPDRFSGHQFPNYSSELNVNALLLGDSALYLCASSLNTEAFFGQGTRLTVV.

This clone was detected only once. In DNA, the CDR3 is TGTGCCAGCAGTTTAAGGGGACAGGTACGTGCCTACGAGCAGTACTTC. The encoded protein is CASSLRGQVRAYEQYF. The rearrangement links TRBV28 to TRBJ2-7; 8 positions match TRBD1. Germline V gene data show CDR1 as MDHEN and CDR2 as SYDVKM. The CDR3 is 16 residues long. J was trimmed by 2 bases and V by 2 bases; bases with no gene match: 8.

V and J are TRBV5-1 and TRBJ1-3; the D is unclear. Trimming left V 3 bases short and J 8 bases short, with 15 bases between. The length of the CDR3 is 14 residues. The V gene's germline CDR1 is SGHRS and CDR2 YFSETQ. This chain's CDR3 is CASSSPSLGDTIYF. The CDR3 DNA sequence: TGCGCCAGCAGCTCCCCCAGTCTCGGGGACACCATATATTTT.

V usage is TRBV11-3 and J usage is TRBJ2-1; TRBD2 might be the D (5 bases). CDR1 SGHNT and CDR2 YENEEA come from the germline V gene. This CDR3 contains 17 residues. The V end lost 3 bases, the J end lost 2 bases, and 17 bases lay between the germline ends. CDR3 in DNA: TGTGCCAGCAGCTTCTCGAGCGGTCCTTCGACCTACAATGAGCAGTTCTTC. Encoded protein: CASSFSSGPSTYNEQFF.

The CDR3 region has the DNA TGTGCCAGTGCTCGGTATGGCTACACCTTC. Protein sequence: CASARYGYTF. This chain connects TRBV28 to TRBJ1-2; D gene ambiguous. The CDR3 spans 10 residues. Germline assignment: CDR1 MDHEN and CDR2 SYDVKM. The V end lost 9 bases, the J end lost 5 bases, and 7 bases lay between the germline ends.

This rearrangement joins TRBV18 to TRBJ2-6; D may be TRBD1 (5 bases). Trimming stripped 3 bases from V and 1 base from J, with 28 bases between. Germline V gives CDR1 KGHSH, CDR2 LQKENI. The CDR3 has 22 residues. The CDR3 sequence: CASSPAWALAGQARSGANVLTF. For the CDR3, the DNA is TGTGCCAGCTCACCGGCCTGGGCCCTTGCCGGACAAGCCCGTTCTGGGGCCAACGTCCTGACTTTC.

The V gene is TRBV30, the J gene TRBJ2-2; possibly TRBD1 or TRBD2 for D (5 bases each). The CDR3 consists of 15 residues. The V gene's germline CDR1 is GTSNPN and CDR2 SVGIG (reference sequence). Trimming cost V 2 bases and J 0 bases, with 10 bases left between them. CDR3 sequence: CAWSWGSANTGELFF. The CDR3 DNA sequence: TGTGCCTGGAGTTGGGGGAGCGCGAACACCGGGGAGCTGTTTTTT.

The chain links TRBV4-1 to TRBJ2-7; 14 positions match TRBD2. The germline V gene has CDR1 MGHRA and CDR2 YSYEKL. The CDR3 has 16 residues. Trimming at V came to 3 bases and at J to 3 bases, leaving 4 bases not matched to a gene. Here the CDR3 DNA reads TGCGCCAGCAGCCAGGAGGGACTAGCGGGAGACTACGAGCAGTACTTC. Its protein is CASSQEGLAGDYEQYF.

This chain uses TRBV5-4 with TRBJ2-5; D ambiguous. V was cut by 4 bases and J by 7 bases, with 20 bases left in between. Germline assignment: CDR1 SGHNT and CDR2 YYREEE (reference sequence). This CDR3 has 15 residues. This CDR3 is CASSNYLSGPGTQYF. For the CDR3, the DNA is TGTGCCAGCAGCAACTACCTGTCTGGCCCGGGGACCCAGTACTTC.